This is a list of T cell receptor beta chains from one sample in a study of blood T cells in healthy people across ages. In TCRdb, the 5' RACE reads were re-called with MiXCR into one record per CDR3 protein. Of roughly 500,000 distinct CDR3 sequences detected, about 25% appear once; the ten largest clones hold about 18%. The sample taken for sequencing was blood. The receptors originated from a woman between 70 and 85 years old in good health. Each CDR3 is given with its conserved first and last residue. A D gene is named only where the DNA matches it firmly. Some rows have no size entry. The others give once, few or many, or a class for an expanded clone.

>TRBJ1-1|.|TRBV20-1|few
TGCAGTGCTAGAGATTCCCTCGAGGGGGAAGCTTTCTTT
CSARDSLEGEAFF
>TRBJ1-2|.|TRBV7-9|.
TGTGCCAGCAGCTCTGCTCGGACAGCTAACTATGGCTACACCTTC
CASSSARTANYGYTF
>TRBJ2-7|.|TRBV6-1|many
TGTGCCAGCAGATGGCAGGAAGCTTACGAGCAGTACTTC
CASRWQEAYEQYF
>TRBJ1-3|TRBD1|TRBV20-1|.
TGCAGTGCTAGTCGGGACAGGGGTGGAAACACCATATATTTT
CSASRDRGGNTIYF
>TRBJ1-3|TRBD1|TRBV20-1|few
TGCAGTGCTCACCCCGGGACAGGGGCCGGAAACACCATATATTTT
CSAHPGTGAGNTIYF
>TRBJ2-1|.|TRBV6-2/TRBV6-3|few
TGTGCCAGCAGTTATATAGCGACTGAGCAGTTCTTC
CASSYIATEQFF
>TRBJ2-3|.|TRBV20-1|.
TGCAGTGCTAGGGCTAGCGCGCAGTATTTT
CSARASAQYF
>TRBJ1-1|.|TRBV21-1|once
TGTGCCAGCAGCCCGATGGAGGGTGAAGCTTTCTTT
CASSPMEGEAFF
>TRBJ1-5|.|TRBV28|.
TGTGCCAGCAGCTCCGAGGGGGGCGTATCACCCCAGCATTTT
CASSSEGGVSPQHF
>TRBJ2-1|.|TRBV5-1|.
TGCGCCAGCAGCTTCTTTAGCGGCGTAAGCTCCTACAATGAGCAGTTCTTC
CASSFFSGVSSYNEQFF
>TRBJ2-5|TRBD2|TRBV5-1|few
TGCGCCAGCAGCTTCCCTAGCGGGGAAGAGACCCAGTACTTC
CASSFPSGEETQYF
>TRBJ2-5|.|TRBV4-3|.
TGCGCCAGCAGCCAAACCCCCGGTCAGCGGCGAGAGACCCAGTACTTC
CASSQTPGQRRETQYF
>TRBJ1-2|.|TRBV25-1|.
TGTGCCAGCGGGGACCGGGACGGCCGAAGGGGTAACTATGGCTACACCTTC
CASGDRDGRRGNYGYTF
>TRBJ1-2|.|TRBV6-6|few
TGTGCCAGCAGTTACGGGGGGGCGCAAAGTGGCTACACCTTC
CASSYGGAQSGYTF
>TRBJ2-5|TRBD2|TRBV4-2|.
TGTGCCAGCAGTCAAGATCCCAGGACTAGCGGGGTCTGGGGAACCCAGTACTTC
CASSQDPRTSGVWGTQYF
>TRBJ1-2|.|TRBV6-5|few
TGTGCCAGCAGTTACTCGACCGCAGGCTCATATGGCTACACCTTC
CASSYSTAGSYGYTF
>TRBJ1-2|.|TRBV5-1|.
TGCGCCAGCAGCTTGGCGGACATCCGCTACTATGGCTACACCTTC
CASSLADIRYYGYTF
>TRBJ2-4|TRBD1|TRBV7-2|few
TGTGCCAGCAGCTTAGGGGGACAGGGGGCTAGAAACATTCAGTACTTC
CASSLGGQGARNIQYF
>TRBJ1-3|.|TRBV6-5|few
TGTGCCAGCAGCATAACCGGGACGGGGGGAGGCACCATATATTTT
CASSITGTGGGTIYF
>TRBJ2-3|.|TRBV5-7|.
TGTGCCAGCAGCTTGAGACAGTACACAGATACGCAGTATTTT
CASSLRQYTDTQYF
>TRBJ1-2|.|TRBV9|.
TGTGCCAGCAGCTCGGATGGCTACACCTTC
CASSSDGYTF
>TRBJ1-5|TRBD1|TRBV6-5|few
TGTGCCAGCAGTGGGGACAGGGGCGGTCAGCCCCAGCATTTT
CASSGDRGGQPQHF
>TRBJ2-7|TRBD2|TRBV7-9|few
TGTGCCAGCAGCCTTAGCGGGGGGGCCCACGAGCAGTACTTC
CASSLSGGAHEQYF
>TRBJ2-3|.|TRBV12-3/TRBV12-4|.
TGTGCCAGCAGTTTACAGAGCACAGATACGCAGTATTTT
CASSLQSTDTQYF
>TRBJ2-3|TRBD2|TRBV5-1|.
TGCGCCAGCAGCCAGAAAGCTCCGGGACTAGCGGGTCTGGCTACAGATACGCAGTATTTT
CASSQKAPGLAGLATDTQYF
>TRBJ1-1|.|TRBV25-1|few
TGTGCCAGCAGTGAATCTCGGAAGAACACTGAAGCTTTCTTT
CASSESRKNTEAFF
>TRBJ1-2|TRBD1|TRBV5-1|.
TGCGCCAGCAGCGTGACAGGGGACTCGGGAGGCTACACCTTC
CASSVTGDSGGYTF
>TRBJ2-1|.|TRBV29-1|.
TGCAGCGTTGAATCGGGGAATCACAATGAGCAGTTCTTC
CSVESGNHNEQFF
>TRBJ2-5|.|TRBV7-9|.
TGTGCCAGCAGCCCAGGGTCTGGGGGGCAGTACTTC
CASSPGSGGQYF
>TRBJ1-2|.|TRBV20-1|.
TGCAGTGCTAGAGATGCAGGTGCCGGGGGCGCGACGAACTATGGCTACACCTTC
CSARDAGAGGATNYGYTF
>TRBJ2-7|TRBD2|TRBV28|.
TGTGCCAGCAGGGTTAGCGGGAGGTCCTACGAGCAGTACTTC
CASRVSGRSYEQYF
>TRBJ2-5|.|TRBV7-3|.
TGTGCCAGCAGCAACCCCCAAGAGACCCAGTACTTC
CASSNPQETQYF
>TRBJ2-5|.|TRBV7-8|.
TGTGCCAGCCAAGGCAGCCAAGAGACCCAGTACTTC
CASQGSQETQYF
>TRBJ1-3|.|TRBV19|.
TGTGCCAGTACAGACAGGAGCTCTGGAAACACCATATATTTT
CASTDRSSGNTIYF
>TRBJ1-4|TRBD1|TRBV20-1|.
TGCAGTGCTAGAGAGTACAGGGGGGCAACTAATGAAAAACTGTTTTTT
CSAREYRGATNEKLFF
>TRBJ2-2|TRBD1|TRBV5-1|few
TGCGCCAGCCGACCCCTCCCCGGGACAGGGGCGTTCGGGGAGCTGTTTTTT
CASRPLPGTGAFGELFF
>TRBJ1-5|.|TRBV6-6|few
TGTGCCAGCAGTTTTCGACTGAGCAATCAGCCCCAGCATTTT
CASSFRLSNQPQHF
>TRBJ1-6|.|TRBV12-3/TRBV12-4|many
TGTGCCAGCTCGACGGGAACTGCACCCCTCCACTTT
CASSTGTAPLHF
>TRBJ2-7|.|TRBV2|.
TGTGCCAGCAGCCCCTCGTCATATAGCTCCTACGAGCAGTACTTC
CASSPSSYSSYEQYF
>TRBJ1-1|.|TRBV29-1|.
TGCAGCGTTGCATGGGACACTGAAGCTTTCTTT
CSVAWDTEAFF
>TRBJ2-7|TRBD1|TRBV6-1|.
TGTGCCAGCAGTTTAGACAGGGGACGGACCGAGCAGTACTTC
CASSLDRGRTEQYF
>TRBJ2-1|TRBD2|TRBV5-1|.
TGCGCCAGCAGCCCTATCGTCGGGGGGGCAGACAATGAGCAGTTCTTC
CASSPIVGGADNEQFF
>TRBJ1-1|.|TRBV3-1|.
TGTGCCAGCAGCTTTCTATCACTTTCTTTCTTT
CASSFLSLSFF
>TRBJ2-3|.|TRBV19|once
TGTGCCAGTAGTATAGTCATGGAGAGCACAGATACGCAGTATTTT
CASSIVMESTDTQYF
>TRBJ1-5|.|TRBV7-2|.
TGTGCCAGCAGCTTAGCGGGGGTCCGCGGTCAGCCCCAGCATTTT
CASSLAGVRGQPQHF
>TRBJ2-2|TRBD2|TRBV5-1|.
TGCGCCAGCTGCCCCGGGCGGGGGGAAACCGGGGAGCTGTTTTTT
CASCPGRGETGELFF
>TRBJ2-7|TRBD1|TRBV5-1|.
TGCGCCAGCAGCTACGGACAGGTCTCGGGCGAGCAGTACTTC
CASSYGQVSGEQYF
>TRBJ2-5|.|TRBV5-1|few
TGCGCCAGCAGCGAAGGCCAGTGGGGTTCCCAGTACTTC
CASSEGQWGSQYF
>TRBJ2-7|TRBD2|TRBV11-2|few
TGTGCCAGCAGCCCAACGAGCGGGAACTCCATCGAGCAGTACTTC
CASSPTSGNSIEQYF
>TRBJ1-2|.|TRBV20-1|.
TGCAGTGCTAGAGACACCAACTATGGCTACACCTTC
CSARDTNYGYTF
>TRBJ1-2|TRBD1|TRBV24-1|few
TGTGCCACCAGTGACCCTACGTTACAGGGGATCTATGGCTACACCTTC
CATSDPTLQGIYGYTF
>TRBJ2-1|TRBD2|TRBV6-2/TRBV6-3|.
TGTGCCAGCAGACCGCTGACTAGCGGGGGCGCAAGCTCCTACAATGAGCAGTTCTTC
CASRPLTSGGASSYNEQFF
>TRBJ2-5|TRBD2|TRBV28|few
TGTGCCAGCGGTAGCGGGGGACCCTTAGAGACCCAGTACTTC
CASGSGGPLETQYF
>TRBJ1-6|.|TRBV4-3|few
TGCGCCAGCAGCCAAGATCCGCGGGGCGATTCACCCCTCCACTTT
CASSQDPRGDSPLHF
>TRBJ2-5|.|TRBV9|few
TGTGCCAGCAGCCCAGGACTGCACGGCGAGACCCAGTACTTC
CASSPGLHGETQYF